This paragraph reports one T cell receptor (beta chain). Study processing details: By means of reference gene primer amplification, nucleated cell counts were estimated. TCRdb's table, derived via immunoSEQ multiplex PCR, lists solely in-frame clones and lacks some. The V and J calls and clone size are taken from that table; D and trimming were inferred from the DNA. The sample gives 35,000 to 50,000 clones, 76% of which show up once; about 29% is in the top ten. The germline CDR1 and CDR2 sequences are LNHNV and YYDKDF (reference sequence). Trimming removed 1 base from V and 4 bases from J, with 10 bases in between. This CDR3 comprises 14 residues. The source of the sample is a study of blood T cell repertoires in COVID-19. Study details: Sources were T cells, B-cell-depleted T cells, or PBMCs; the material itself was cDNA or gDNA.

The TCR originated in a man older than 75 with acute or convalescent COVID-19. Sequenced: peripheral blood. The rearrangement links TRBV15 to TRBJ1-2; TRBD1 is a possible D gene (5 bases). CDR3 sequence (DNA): TGTGCCACCAGCAGAGGAGACGGGGGCTATGGCTACACCTTC. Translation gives CATSRGDGGYGYTF.